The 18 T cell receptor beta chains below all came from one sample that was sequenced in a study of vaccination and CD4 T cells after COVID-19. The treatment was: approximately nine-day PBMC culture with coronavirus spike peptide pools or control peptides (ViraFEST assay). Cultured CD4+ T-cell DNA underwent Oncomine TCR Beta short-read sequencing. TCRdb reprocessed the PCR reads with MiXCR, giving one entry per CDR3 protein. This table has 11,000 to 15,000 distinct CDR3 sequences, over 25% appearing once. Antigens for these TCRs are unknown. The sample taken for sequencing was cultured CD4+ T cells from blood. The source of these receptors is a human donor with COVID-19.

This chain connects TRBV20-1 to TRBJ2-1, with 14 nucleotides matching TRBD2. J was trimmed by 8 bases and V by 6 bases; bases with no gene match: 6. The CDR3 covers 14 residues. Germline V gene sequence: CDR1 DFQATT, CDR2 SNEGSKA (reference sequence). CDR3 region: CSAPTSGGAHEQFF. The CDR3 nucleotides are TGCAGTGCGCCGACTAGCGGGGGGGCCCATGAGCAGTTCTTC.

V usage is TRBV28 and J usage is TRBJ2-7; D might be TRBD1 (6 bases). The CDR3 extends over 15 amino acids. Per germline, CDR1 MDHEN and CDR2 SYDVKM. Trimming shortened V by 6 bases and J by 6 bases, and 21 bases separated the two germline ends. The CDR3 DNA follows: TGTGCCAGCAGCCTACCGACAGGTGCAAGGGTCGAGCAGTACTTC. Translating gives CASSLPTGARVEQYF.

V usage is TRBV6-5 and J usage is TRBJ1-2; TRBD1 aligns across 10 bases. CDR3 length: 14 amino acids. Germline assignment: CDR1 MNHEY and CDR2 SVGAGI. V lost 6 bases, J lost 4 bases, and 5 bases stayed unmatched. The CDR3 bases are TGTGCCAGCAGATACCGGGACAGGGGCTATGGCTACACCTTC. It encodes CASRYRDRGYGYTF.

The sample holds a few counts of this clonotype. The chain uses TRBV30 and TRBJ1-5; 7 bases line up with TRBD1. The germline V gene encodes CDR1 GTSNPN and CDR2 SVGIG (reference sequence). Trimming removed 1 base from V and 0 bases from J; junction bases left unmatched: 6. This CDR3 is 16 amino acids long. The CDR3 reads CAWSAGQLLSNQPQHF. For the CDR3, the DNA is TGTGCCTGGAGTGCGGGACAGTTACTTAGCAATCAGCCCCAGCATTTT.

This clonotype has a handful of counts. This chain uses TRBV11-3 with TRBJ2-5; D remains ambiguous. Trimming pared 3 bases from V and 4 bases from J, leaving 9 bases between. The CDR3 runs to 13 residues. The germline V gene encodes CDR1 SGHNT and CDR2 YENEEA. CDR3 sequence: CASSFMDGETQYF. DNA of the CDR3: TGTGCCAGCAGCTTCATGGACGGAGAGACCCAGTACTTC.

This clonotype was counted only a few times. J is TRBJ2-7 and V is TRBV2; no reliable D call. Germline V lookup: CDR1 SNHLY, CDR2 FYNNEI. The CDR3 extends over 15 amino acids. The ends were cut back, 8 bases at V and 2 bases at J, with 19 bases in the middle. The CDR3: CASGPQIVLPYEQYF. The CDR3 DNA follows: TGTGCCAGCGGCCCACAGATTGTATTGCCCTACGAGCAGTACTTC.

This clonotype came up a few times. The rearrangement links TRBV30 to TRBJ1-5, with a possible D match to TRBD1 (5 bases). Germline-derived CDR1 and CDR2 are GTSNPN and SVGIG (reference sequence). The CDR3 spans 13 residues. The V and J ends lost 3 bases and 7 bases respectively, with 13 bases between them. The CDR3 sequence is CAWSSRESQPQHF. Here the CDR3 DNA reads TGTGCCTGGAGCTCCAGGGAGTCGCAGCCCCAGCATTTT.

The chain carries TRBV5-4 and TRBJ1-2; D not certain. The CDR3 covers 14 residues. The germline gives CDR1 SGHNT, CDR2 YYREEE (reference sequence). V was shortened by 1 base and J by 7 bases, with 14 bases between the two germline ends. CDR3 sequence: CASSLSTPEGGYTF. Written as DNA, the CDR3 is TGTGCCAGCAGCTTGTCCACACCCGAGGGTGGCTACACCTTC. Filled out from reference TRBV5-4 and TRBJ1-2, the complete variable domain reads ETGVTQSPTHLIKTRGQQVTLRCSSQSGHNTVSWYQQALGQGPQFIFQYYREEENGRGNFPPRFSGLQFPNYSSELNVNALELDDSALYLCASSLSTPEGGYTFGSGTRLTVV.

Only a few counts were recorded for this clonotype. CDR3 sequence reads: CASSTPFGTGANTGELFF. In DNA form, the CDR3 reads TGTGCCAGCAGTACCCCCTTTGGGACAGGAGCGAACACCGGGGAGCTGTTTTTT. The V call is TRBV6-1, the J call TRBJ2-2; TRBD1 agrees at 8 bases. After removal of 5 bases from V and 0 bases from J, the junction contained 11 bases not matched to a gene. CDR1 and CDR2 from the germline V gene are MNHNS and SASEGT. This CDR3 has 18 residues.

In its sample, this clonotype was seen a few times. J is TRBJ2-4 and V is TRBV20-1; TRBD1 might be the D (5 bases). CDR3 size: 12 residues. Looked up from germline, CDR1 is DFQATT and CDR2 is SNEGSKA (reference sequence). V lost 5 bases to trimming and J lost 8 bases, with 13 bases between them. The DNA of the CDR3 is TGCAGTGCTGAAGGGGTTCAGGACATTCAGTACTTC. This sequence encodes CSAEGVQDIQYF.

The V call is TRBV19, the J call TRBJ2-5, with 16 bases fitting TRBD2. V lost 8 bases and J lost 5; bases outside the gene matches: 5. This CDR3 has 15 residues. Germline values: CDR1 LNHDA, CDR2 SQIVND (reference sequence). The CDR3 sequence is CASGTSGGAWETQYF. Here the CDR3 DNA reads TGTGCCAGTGGGACTAGCGGGGGGGCATGGGAGACCCAGTACTTC.

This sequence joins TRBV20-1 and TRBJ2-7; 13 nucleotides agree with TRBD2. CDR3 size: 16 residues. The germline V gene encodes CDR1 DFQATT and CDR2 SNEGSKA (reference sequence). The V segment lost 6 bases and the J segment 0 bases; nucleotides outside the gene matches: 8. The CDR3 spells CSAPGTSGDRSYEQYF. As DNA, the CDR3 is TGCAGTGCCCCCGGGACTAGCGGGGACCGCTCCTACGAGCAGTACTTC.

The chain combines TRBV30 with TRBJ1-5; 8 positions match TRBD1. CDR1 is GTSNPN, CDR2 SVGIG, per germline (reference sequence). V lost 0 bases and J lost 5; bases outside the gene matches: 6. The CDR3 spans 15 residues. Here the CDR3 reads CAWSVRGQGDQPQHF. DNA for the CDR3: TGTGCCTGGAGTGTACGTGGACAGGGCGATCAGCCCCAGCATTTT.

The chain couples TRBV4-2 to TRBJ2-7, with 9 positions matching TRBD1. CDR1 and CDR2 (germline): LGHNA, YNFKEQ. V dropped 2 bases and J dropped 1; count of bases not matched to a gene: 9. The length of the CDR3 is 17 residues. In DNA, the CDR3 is TGTGCCAGCAGCCAAACGGCGGGACAGGGAGGGTCCTACGAGCAGTACTTC. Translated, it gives CASSQTAGQGGSYEQYF.

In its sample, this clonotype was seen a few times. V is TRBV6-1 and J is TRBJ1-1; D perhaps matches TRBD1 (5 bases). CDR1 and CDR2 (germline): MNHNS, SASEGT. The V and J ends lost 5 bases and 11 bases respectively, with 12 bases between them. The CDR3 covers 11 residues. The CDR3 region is CASSTTGEAFF. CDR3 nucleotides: TGTGCCAGCAGTACTACGGGGGAGGCTTTCTTT.

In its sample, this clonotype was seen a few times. CDR3 amino acids: CASSLAHGTDTQYF. The CDR3, as DNA: TGTGCCAGCAGCTTAGCTCACGGAACAGATACGCAGTATTTT. The chain uses TRBV7-9 and TRBJ2-3, with D unclear. This CDR3 is built from 14 residues. Deletions cut 0 bases from V and 3 bases from J, with 7 bases between. Germline CDR1 and CDR2: SEHNR and FQNEAQ (reference sequence).

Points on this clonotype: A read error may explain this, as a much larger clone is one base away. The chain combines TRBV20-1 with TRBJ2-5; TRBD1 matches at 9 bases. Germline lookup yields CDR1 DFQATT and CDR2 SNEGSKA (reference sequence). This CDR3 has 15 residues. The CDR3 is CSAESSRTGAEAQYF. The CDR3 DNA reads TGCAGTGCTGAGTCCTCCCGGACAGGGGCAGAGGCCCAGTACTTC.

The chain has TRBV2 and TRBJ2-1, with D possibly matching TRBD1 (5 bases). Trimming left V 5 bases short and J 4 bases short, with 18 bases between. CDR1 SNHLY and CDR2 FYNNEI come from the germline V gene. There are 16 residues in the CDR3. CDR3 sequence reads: CASSPPGQGRYNEQFF. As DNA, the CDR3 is TGTGCCAGCAGTCCCCCCGGGCAGGGCCGTTACAATGAGCAGTTCTTC.